The entry that follows covers one T cell receptor beta chain sequence. Its antigen remains unknown. Other DNA sequences in the sample encode the same CDR3. V was pared by 6 bases and J by 0 bases, with 9 bases between. This CDR3 contains 14 residues. Germline V gene sequence: CDR1 LNHDA, CDR2 SQIVND (reference sequence). This sample is part of a study of shared clonotypes between healthy human individuals. CD45RO-negative CD8 cells positively selected for CCR7 made up the naive population, which excluded terminally differentiated effector memory CD45RA+ cells. The donors were adults (healthy and HIV-negative) with no recent acute infections or vaccinations. Only in-frame clones appear in the TCRdb table, and some are missing; sequencing was by immunoSEQ multiplex PCR. The sample contains millions of clones, about 92% of which appear only once. General study points: What naive subsets generally showed was a larger estimated richness than memory subsets showed. Clonotype sharing across four donors was observed for 4% to 6.5% of naive CD4 clonotypes.

The sample consisted of naive CD8+ T cells from PBMCs. The receptor was isolated from a man aged 18 to 29 in good health. Some clones in this sample may be carry-over from other donors' samples. V gene TRBV19 combines with J gene TRBJ2-1; D perhaps matches TRBD2 (5 bases). CDR3 protein: CASSTRVSYNEQFF. The CDR3 DNA reads TGTGCCAGTAGCACTAGGGTCTCCTACAATGAGCAGTTCTTC.